This is a list of T cell receptor beta chains from one sample in a study of blood T cell repertoires in COVID-19. Produced via immunoSEQ multiplex PCR; TCRdb's table is partial and in-frame only. The repertoire consists of approximately 64,000 clones, with roughly 91% occurring once and the leading ten covering roughly 9.1%. The sequenced sample consisted of PBMCs or T cells enriched from blood (not recorded which). The origin of the receptors is a woman aged 40 to 49 who had recovered from COVID-19. CDR3s include the opening cysteine and the closing phenylalanine or tryptophan. A D gene is named only where the DNA matches it firmly. Some rows mark clone size as missing; the rest say once, few, many or name a class of expanded clone.

V gene	D gene	clone size	J gene	CDR3 DNA	CDR3 protein
TRBV21-1	NA	NA	TRBJ2-1	TGTGCCAGCAGCCGAGGGGGGGGCTTGGTGTATGAGCAGTTCTTC	CASSRGGGLVYEQFF
TRBV3-1/TRBV3-2	TRBD1	NA	TRBJ2-7	TGTGCCAGCAGCCAACCGACAGGGCCCTCCTACGAGCAGTACTTC	CASSQPTGPSYEQYF
TRBV19	TRBD1	NA	TRBJ1-3	TGTGCCAGTAGTATTTCGGGACAGAACTCTGGAAACACCATATATTTT	CASSISGQNSGNTIYF
TRBV6-2/TRBV6-3	NA	NA	TRBJ1-4	TGTGCCAGCAGTGACTTAGACAGTCCAACTAATGAAAAACTGTTTTTT	CASSDLDSPTNEKLFF
TRBV24-1	TRBD2	NA	TRBJ2-1	TGTGCCACCAGTGACCCTTCTGGTGCTAGCGGGGGGATATCCTACAATGAGCAGTTCTTC	CATSDPSGASGGISYNEQFF
TRBV11-2	NA	NA	TRBJ2-7	TGTGCCAGCAGCAAAGACAGGAGCAAAACCTACGAGCAGTACTTC	CASSKDRSKTYEQYF
TRBV10-3	TRBD2	NA	TRBJ2-3	TGTGCCAGCAAACTAGCGGCTGCAAGCACAGATACGCAGTATTTT	CASKLAAASTDTQYF
TRBV6-1	NA	NA	TRBJ1-2	TGTGCCAGCAGTGAAGGGCGGGATGGCTACACCTTC	CASSEGRDGYTF
TRBV4-2	NA	few	TRBJ2-3	TGTGCCAGCAGCCAAGCGGGGGGCCCCACAGATACGCAGTATTTT	CASSQAGGPTDTQYF
TRBV4-2	TRBD2	NA	TRBJ2-3	TGTGCCAGCAGCCCGGTAACTAGCGGGGATCCCACAGATACGCAGTATTTT	CASSPVTSGDPTDTQYF
TRBV6-5	NA	NA	TRBJ2-6	TGTGCCAGCAGCCTTAGGGGCTCTGGGGCCAACGTCCTGACTTTC	CASSLRGSGANVLTF
TRBV19	NA	NA	TRBJ2-7	TGTGCCAGTAGTATAGGGCAGGGGAACCTCTACGAGCAGTACTTC	CASSIGQGNLYEQYF
TRBV25-1	TRBD1	NA	TRBJ1-1	TGTGCCAGCAGAGAAACAACAGGGGTAGGTGGCACTGAAGCTTTCTTT	CASRETTGVGGTEAFF
TRBV6-5	TRBD1	NA	TRBJ2-5	TGTGCCAGTACCGCGACAGGGGTGGGGGAGACCCAGTACTTC	CASTATGVGETQYF